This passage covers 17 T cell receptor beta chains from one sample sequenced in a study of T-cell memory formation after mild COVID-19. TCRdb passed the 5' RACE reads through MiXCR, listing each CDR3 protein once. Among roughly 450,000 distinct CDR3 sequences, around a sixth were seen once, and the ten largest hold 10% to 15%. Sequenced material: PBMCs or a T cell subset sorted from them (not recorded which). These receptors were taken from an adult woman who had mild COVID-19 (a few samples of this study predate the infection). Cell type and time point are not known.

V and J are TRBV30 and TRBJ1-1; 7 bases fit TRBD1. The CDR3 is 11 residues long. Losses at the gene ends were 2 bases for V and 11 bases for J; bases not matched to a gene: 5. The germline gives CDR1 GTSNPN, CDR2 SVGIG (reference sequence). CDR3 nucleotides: TGTGCCTGGAGTCAGGGGGACGAGGCTTTCTTT. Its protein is CAWSQGDEAFF.

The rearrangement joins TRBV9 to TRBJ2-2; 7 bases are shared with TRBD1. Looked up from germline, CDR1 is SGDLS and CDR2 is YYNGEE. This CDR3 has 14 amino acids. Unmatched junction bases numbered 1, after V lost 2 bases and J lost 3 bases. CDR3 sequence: CASSVDRDTGELFF. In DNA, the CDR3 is TGTGCCAGCAGCGTCGACAGGGACACCGGGGAGCTGTTTTTT.

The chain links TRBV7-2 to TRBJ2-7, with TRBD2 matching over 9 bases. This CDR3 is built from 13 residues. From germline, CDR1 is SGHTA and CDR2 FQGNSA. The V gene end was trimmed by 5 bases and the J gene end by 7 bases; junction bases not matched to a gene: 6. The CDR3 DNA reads TGTGCCAGCAGCGCCGCGGGAGGGGGGGAGCAGTACTTC. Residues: CASSAAGGGEQYF. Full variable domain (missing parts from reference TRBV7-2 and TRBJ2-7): GAGVSQSPSNKVTEKGKDVELRCDPISGHTALYWYRQSLGQGLEFLIYFQGNSAPDKSGLPSDRFSAERTGGSVSTLTIQRTQQEDSAVYLCASSAAGGGEQYFGPGTRLTVT.

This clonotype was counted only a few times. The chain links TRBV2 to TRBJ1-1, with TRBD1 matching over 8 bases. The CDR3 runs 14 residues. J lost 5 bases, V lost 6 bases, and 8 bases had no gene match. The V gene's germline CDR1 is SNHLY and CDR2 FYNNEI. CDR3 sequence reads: CASRATGGGTEAFF. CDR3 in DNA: TGTGCCAGCAGGGCTACAGGGGGAGGTACTGAAGCTTTCTTT.

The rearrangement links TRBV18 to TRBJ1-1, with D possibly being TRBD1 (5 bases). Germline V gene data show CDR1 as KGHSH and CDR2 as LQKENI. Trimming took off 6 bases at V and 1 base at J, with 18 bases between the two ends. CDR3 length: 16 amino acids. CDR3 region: CASSSLEGRANTEAFF. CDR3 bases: TGTGCCAGCTCGAGTCTTGAAGGCAGGGCGAACACTGAAGCTTTCTTT. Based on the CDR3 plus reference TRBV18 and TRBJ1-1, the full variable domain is NAGVMQNPRHLVRRRGQEARLRCSPMKGHSHVYWYRQLPEEGLKFMVYLQKENIIDESGMPKERFSAEFPKEGPSILRIQQVVRGDSAAYFCASSSLEGRANTEAFFGQGTRLTVV.

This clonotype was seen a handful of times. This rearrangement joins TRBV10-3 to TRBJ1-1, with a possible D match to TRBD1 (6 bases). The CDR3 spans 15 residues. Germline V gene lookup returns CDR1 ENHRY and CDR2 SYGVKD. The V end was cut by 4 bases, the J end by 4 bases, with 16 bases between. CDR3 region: CAISVLPQGITEAFF. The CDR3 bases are TGTGCCATCAGTGTCCTACCCCAGGGGATCACTGAAGCTTTCTTT.

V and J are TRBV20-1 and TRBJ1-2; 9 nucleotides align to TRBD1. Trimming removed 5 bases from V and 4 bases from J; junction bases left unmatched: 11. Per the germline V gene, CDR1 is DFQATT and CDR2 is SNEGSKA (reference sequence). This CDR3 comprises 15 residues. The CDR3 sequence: CSARGQGFGGYGYTF. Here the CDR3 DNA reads TGCAGTGCTCGGGGACAGGGATTTGGCGGCTATGGCTACACCTTC.

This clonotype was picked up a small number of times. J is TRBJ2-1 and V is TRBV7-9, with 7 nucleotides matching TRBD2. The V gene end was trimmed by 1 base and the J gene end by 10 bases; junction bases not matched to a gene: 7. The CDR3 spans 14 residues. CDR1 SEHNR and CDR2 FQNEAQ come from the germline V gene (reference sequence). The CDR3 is CASSLVLAPNEQFF. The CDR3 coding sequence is TGTGCCAGCAGCTTAGTACTAGCGCCGAACGAGCAGTTCTTC.

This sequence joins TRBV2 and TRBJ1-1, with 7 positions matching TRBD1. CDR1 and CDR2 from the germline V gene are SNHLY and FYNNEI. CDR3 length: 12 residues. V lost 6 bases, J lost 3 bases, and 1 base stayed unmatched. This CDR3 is CASRGQYTEAFF. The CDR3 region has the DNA TGTGCCAGCAGGGGACAGTACACTGAAGCTTTCTTT.

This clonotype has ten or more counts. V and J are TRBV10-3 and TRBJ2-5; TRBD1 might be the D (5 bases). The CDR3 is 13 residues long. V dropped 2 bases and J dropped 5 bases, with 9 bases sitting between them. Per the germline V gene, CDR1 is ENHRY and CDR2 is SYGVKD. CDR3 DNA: TGTGCCATCAGTGAGCAGGGTCGGGAGACCCAGTACTTC. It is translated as CAISEQGRETQYF.

The CDR3 nucleotides are TGCGCCAGCAGTCAGCTCCCGGGACTAGCGGGGGGATACAATGAGCAGTTCTTC. Translation gives CASSQLPGLAGGYNEQFF. J is TRBJ2-1 and V is TRBV23-1; 15 positions match TRBD2. TRBV23-1 belongs to the ORF category, with a function that is uncertain. The trim removed 3 bases at V and 4 bases at J, leaving 7 bases unmatched. This CDR3 spans 18 amino acids.

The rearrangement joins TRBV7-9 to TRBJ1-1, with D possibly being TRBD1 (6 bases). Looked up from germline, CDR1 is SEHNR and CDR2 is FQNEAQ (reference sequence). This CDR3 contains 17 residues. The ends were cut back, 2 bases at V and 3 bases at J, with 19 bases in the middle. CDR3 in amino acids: CASSLTPIGGKYTEAFF. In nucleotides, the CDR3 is TGTGCCAGCAGCTTAACTCCCATCGGGGGCAAGTACACTGAAGCTTTCTTT.

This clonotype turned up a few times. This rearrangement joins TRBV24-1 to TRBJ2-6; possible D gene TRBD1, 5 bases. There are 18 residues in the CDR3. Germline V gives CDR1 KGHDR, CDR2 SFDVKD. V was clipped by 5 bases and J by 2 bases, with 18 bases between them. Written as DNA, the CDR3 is TGTGCCACCAGTGCACCTAGGGGAAAGGGTGCTGGGGCCAACGTCCTGACTTTC. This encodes CATSAPRGKGAGANVLTF.

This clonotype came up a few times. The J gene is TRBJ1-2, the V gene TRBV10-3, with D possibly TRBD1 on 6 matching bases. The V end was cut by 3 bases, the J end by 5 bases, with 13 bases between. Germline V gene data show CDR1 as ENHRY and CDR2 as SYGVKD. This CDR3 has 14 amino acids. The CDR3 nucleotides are TGTGCCATCAGTGATCTACGGGGGCAGTATGGCTACACCTTC. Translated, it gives CAISDLRGQYGYTF.

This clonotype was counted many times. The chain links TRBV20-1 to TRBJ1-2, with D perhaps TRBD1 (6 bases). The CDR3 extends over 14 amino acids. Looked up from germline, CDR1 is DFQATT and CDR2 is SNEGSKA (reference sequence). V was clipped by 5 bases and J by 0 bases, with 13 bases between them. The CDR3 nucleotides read TGCAGTGCTGATCCACAGGGCACTAACTATGGCTACACCTTC. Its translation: CSADPQGTNYGYTF.

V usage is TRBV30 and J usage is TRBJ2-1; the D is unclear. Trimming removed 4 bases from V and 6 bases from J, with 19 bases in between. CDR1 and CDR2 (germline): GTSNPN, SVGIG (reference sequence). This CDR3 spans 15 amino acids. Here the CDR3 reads CAWTRLPRWGNEQFF. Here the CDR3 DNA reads TGTGCCTGGACCCGCTTGCCCCGGTGGGGCAATGAGCAGTTCTTC.

As DNA, the CDR3 is TGTGCCAGCAGCTTAGACAGGGATGGGGGCTACACCTTC. Amino acids: CASSLDRDGGYTF. The rearrangement joins TRBV11-2 to TRBJ1-2; perhaps TRBD1 as D (5 bases). Germline values: CDR1 SGHAT, CDR2 FQNNGV. Trimming removed 0 bases from V and 8 bases from J, with 10 bases in between. This CDR3 contains 13 residues.